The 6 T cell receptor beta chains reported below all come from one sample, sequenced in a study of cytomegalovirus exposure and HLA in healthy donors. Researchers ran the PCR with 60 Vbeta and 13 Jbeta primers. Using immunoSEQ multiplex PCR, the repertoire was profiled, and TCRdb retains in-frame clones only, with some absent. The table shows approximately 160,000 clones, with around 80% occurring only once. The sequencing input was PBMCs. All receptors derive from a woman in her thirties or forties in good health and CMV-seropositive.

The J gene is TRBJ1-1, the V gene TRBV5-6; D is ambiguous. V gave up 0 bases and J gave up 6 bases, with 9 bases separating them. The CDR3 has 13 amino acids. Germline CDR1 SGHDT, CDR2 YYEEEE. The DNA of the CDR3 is TGTGCCAGCAGCTTGGCCTCTATATCTGAAGCTTTCTTT. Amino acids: CASSLASISEAFF.

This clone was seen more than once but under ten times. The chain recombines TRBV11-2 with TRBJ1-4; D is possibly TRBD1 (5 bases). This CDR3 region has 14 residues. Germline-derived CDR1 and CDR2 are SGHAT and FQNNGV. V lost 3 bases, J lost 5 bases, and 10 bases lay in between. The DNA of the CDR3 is TGTGCCAGCAGCTTGACAGCTAACAATGAAAAACTGTTTTTT. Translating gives CASSLTANNEKLFF.

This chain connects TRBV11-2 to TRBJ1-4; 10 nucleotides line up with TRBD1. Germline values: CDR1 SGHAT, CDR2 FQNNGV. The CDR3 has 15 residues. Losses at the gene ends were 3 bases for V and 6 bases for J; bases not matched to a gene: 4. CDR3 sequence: CASSFLGTGDEKLFF. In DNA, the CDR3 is TGTGCCAGCAGCTTTCTCGGGACAGGGGATGAAAAACTGTTTTTT.

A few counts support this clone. The CDR3 DNA is TGTGCCAGCAGGCCGGGACAGTCGCCCCTCGCTGGCTACACCTTC. It yields the protein CASRPGQSPLAGYTF. The chain is built from TRBV27 and TRBJ1-2; 7 positions match TRBD1. CDR1 MNHEY and CDR2 SMNVEV come from the germline V gene (reference sequence). V shed 6 bases, J shed 7 bases, and the junction held 14 bases outside the gene matches. This CDR3 contains 15 residues.

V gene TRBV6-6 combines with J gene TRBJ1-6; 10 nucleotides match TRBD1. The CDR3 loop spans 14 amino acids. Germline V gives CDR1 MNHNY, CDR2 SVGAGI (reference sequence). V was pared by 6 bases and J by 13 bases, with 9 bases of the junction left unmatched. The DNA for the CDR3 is TGTGCCAGCAGCCGGGACAGGGGAGGAGGGCCCCTCCACTTT. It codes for CASSRDRGGGPLHF.

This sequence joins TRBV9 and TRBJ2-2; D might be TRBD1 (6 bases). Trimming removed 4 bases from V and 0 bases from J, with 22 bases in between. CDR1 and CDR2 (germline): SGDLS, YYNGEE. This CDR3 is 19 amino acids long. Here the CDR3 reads CASSQEVVGQYANTGELFF. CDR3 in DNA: TGTGCCAGCAGCCAGGAGGTGGTTGGACAGTACGCGAACACCGGGGAGCTGTTTTTT.